The sequence of this T cell receptor beta chain was determined in a study of blood T cells in healthy people across ages. This CDR3 contains 12 residues. It was with a sample-barcoded 5' primer and a J-beta primer mix that a second PCR of roughly 7 to 12 cycles was run. TCRdb re-called the 5' RACE reads through MiXCR, storing one row per CDR3 protein. The top ten clones hold roughly 3.7% of a sample with 600,000 to 800,000 distinct CDR3 sequences, around a fifth of them seen once. The sequence came from a man between 65 and 85 years old in good health. The specimen sequenced was blood. The rearrangement uses TRBV21-1 and TRBJ2-5; TRBD2, the D gene given by the table, was not confirmed from the DNA. TRBV21-1 has pseudogene status. CDR3 nucleotide sequence: TGTGCCAGCCCAAGCGGGGGGGGCCTGAAGTACTTC. Its protein is CASPSGGGLKYF.